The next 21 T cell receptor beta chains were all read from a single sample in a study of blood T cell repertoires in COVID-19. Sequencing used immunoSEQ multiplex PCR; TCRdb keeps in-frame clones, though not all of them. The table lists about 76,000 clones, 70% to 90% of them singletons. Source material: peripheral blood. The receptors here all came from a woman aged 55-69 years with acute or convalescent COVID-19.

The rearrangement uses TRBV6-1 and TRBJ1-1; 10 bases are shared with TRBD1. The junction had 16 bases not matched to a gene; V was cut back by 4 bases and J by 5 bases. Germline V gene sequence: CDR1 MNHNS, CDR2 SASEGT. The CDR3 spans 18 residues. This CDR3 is CASSAMTGGFWVWTEAFF. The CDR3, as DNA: TGTGCCAGCAGTGCAATGACAGGGGGCTTTTGGGTGTGGACTGAAGCTTTCTTT.

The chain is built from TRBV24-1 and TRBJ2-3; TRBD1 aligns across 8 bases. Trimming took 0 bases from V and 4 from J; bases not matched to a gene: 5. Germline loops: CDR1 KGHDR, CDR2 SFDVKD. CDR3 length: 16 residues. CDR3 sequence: CATSDLGTGDPDTQYF. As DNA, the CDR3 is TGTGCCACCAGTGATTTGGGGACAGGAGACCCAGATACGCAGTATTTT.

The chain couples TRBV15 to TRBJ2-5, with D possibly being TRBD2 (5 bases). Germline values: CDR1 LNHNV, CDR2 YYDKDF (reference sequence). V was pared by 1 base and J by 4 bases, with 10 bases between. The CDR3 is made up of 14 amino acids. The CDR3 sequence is CATSRGEIRETQYF. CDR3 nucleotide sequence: TGTGCCACCAGCAGAGGGGAGATTCGAGAGACCCAGTACTTC.

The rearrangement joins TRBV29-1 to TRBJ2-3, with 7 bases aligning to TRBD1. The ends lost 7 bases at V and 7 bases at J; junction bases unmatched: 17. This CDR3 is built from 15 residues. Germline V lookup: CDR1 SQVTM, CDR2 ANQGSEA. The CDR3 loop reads CSAVGPTGAENTQYF. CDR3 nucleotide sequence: TGCAGCGCAGTAGGGCCAACAGGGGCGGAGAATACGCAGTATTTT.

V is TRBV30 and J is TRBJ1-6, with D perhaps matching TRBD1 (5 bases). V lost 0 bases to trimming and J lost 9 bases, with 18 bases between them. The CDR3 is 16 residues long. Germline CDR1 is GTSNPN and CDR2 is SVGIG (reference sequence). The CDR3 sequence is CAWSVAGGAGVSPLHF. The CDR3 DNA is TGTGCCTGGAGTGTAGCCGGCGGGGCGGGAGTTTCACCCCTCCACTTT.

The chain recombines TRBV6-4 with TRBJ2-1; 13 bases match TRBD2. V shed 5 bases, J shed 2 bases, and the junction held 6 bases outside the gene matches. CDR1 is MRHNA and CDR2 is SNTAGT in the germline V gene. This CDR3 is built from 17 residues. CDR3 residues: CASSPGLAGRAYNEQFF. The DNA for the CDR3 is TGTGCCAGCAGTCCGGGACTAGCGGGGAGAGCCTACAATGAGCAGTTCTTC.

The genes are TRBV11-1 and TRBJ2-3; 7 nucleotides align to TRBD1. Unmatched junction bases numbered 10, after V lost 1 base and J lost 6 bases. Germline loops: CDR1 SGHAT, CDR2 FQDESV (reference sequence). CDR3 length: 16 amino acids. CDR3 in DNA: TGTGCCAGCAGCTTAGAGGGCCCTACAGGGGCTGATACGCAGTATTTT. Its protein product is CASSLEGPTGADTQYF. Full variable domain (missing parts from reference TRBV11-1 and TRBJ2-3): EAEVAQSPRYKITEKSQAVAFWCDPISGHATLYWYRQILGQGPELLVQFQDESVVDDSQLPKDRFSAERLKGVDSTLKIQPAELGDSAMYLCASSLEGPTGADTQYFGPGTRLTVL.

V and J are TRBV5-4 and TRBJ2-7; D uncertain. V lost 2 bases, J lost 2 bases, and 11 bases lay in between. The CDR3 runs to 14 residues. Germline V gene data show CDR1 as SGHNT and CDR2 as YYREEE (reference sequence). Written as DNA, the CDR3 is TGTGCCAGCAGCTTAGAGAACAGCCCCTACGAGCAGTACTTC. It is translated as CASSLENSPYEQYF.

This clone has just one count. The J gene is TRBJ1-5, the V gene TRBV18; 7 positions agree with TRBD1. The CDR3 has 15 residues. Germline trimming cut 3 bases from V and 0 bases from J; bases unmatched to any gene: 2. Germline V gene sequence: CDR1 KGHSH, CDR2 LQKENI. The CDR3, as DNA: TGTGCCAGCTCACCGGGACAGATTAGCAATCAGCCCCAGCATTTT. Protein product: CASSPGQISNQPQHF.

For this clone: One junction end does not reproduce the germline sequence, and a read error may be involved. The CDR3 coding sequence is TGCGCCAGCCCCTCCAAGGCTCAAGGGGCCTCTACGCACTTC. It specifies CASPSKAQGASTHF. The chain combines TRBV10-2 with TRBJ1-2; tentative D call: TRBD1 (5 bases). Germline values: CDR1 WSHSY, CDR2 SAAADI. CDR3 size: 14 residues.

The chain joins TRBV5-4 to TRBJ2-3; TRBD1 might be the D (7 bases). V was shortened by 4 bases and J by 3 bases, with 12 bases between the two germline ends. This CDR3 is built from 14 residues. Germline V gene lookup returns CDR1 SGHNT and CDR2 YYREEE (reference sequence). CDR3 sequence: CASSVQGRTDTQYF. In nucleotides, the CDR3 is TGTGCCAGCAGCGTACAGGGGAGGACAGATACGCAGTATTTT.

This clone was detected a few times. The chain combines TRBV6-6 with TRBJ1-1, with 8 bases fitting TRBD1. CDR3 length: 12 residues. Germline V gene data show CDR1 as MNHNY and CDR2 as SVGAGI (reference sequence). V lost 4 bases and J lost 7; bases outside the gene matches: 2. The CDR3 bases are TGTGCCAGCAGTTCCGGACAGGGTGAAGCTTTCTTT. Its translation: CASSSGQGEAFF.

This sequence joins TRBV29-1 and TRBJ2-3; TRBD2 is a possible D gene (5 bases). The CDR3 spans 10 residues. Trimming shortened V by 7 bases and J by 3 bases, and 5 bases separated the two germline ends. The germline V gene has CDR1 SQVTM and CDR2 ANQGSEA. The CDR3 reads CSGGTDTQYF. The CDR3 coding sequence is TGCAGCGGAGGGACAGATACGCAGTATTTT.

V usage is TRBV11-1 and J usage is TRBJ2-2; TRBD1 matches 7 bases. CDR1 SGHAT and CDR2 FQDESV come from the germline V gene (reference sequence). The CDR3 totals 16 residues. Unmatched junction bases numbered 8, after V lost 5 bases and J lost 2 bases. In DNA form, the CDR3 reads TGTGCCAGCAGCAAGACCGGGACAGTTAACACCGGGGAGCTGTTTTTT. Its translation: CASSKTGTVNTGELFF.

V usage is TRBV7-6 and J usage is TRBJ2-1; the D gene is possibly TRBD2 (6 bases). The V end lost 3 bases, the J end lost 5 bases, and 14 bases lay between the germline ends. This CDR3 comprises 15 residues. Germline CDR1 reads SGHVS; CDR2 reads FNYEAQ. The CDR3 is CASSFGGGFNNEQFF. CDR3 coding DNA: TGTGCCAGCAGCTTCGGTGGGGGGTTCAACAATGAGCAGTTCTTC. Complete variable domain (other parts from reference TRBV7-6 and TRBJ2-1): GAGVSQSPRYKVTKRGQDVALRCDPISGHVSLYWYRQALGQGPEFLTYFNYEAQQDKSGLPNDRFSAERPEGSISTLTIQRTEQRDSAMYRCASSFGGGFNNEQFFGPGTRLTVL.

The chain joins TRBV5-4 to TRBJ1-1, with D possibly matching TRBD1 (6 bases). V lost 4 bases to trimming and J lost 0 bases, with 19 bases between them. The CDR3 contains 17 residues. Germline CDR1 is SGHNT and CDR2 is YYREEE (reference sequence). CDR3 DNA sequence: TGTGCCAGCAGCCTTCCTCCCCCGGGGGGCATGAACACTGAAGCTTTCTTT. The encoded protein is CASSLPPPGGMNTEAFF.

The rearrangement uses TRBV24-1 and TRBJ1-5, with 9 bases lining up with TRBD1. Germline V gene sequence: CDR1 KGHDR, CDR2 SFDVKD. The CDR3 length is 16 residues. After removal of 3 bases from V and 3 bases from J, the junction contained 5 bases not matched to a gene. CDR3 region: CATSDPGQGFNQPQHF. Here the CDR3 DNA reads TGTGCCACCAGTGATCCGGGACAGGGCTTCAATCAGCCCCAGCATTTT.

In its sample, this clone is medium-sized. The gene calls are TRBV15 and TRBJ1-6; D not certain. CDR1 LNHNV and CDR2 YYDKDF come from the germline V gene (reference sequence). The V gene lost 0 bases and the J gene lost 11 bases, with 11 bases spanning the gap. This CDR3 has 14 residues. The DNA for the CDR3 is TGTGCCACCAGCAGAGATAATGAGCTCGCACCCCTCCACTTT. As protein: CATSRDNELAPLHF. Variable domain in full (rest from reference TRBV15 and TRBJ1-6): DAMVIQNPRYQVTQFGKPVTLSCSQTLNHNVMYWYQQKSSQAPKLLFHYYDKDFNNEADTPDNFQSRRPNTSFCFLDIRSPGLGDTAMYLCATSRDNELAPLHFGNGTRLTVT.

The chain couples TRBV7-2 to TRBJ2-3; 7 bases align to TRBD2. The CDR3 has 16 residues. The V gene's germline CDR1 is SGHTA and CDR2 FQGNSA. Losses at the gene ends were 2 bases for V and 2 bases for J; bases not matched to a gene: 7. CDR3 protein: CASSLNWGGSTDTQYF. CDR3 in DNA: TGTGCCAGCAGCTTAAATTGGGGGGGTTCCACAGATACGCAGTATTTT.

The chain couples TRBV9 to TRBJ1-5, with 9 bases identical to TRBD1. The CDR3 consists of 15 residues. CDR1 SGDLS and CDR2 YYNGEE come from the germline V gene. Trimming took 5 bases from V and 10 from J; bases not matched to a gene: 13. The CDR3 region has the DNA TGTGCCAGCAGTACCGACGGACAGGGGACGGGACCCCAGCATTTT. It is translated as CASSTDGQGTGPQHF. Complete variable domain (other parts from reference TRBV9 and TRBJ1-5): DSGVTQTPKHLITATGQRVTLRCSPRSGDLSVYWYQQSLDQGLQFLIQYYNGEERAKGNILERFSAQQFPDLHSELNLSSLELGDSALYFCASSTDGQGTGPQHFGDGTRLSIL.

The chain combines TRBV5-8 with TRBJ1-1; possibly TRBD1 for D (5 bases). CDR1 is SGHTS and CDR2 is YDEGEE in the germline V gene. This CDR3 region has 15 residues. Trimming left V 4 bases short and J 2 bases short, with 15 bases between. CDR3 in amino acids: CASSLGVKANTEAFF. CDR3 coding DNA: TGTGCCAGCAGCCTAGGGGTGAAGGCTAACACTGAAGCTTTCTTT.